The 32 T cell receptor beta chains listed next were all sequenced from one sample in a study of T cells expressing NK-cell markers. Reanalyzing the 5' RACE reads, TCRdb keeps one entry per CDR3 protein, without DNA. The table for this sample gives about 300,000 distinct CDR3 sequences. The sequencing input was blood T cells: a sorted CD56 or NKG2C T cell subset, CD4+ or CD8+ T cells, or bulk PBMC T cells (not recorded which). These receptor sequences come from a woman aged 18 to 69 in good health.

J is TRBJ2-1 and V is TRBV28; TCRdb lists TRBD1, though no DNA is available to test this call. CDR3 length: 16 residues. The germline CDR1 and CDR2 sequences are MDHEN and SYDVKM. This chain's CDR3 is CASSFPGATSYNEQFF.

The chain joins TRBV5-1 to TRBJ1-3; TCRdb indicates TRBD1, and absent DNA this call remains unverified. In germline, CDR1 is SGHRS, CDR2 YFSETQ. This CDR3 region has 14 residues. This CDR3 is CASSPGRFGNTIYF.

V usage is TRBV4-2 and J usage is TRBJ2-1; the D gene TCRdb calls, TRBD1, cannot be checked with no DNA. The CDR3 extends over 15 amino acids. Germline V CDR1 and CDR2: LGHNA, YNFKEQ. The CDR3: CASSPGGQIGNEQFF.

The chain carries TRBV7-2 and TRBJ2-1; the D call from TCRdb, TRBD2, cannot be confirmed without DNA. Germline V gene lookup returns CDR1 SGHTA and CDR2 FQGNSA. The CDR3 spans 16 residues. The CDR3 reads CASSLGGLAGEGEQFF. The variable domain in full, with the rest retrieved from reference TRBV7-2 and TRBJ2-1, is GAGVSQSPSNKVTEKGKDVELRCDPISGHTALYWYRQSLGQGLEFLIYFQGNSAPDKSGLPSDRFSAERTGGSVSTLTIQRTQQEDSAVYLCASSLGGLAGEGEQFFGPGTRLTVL.

The chain links TRBV7-3 to TRBJ2-3; the D call from TCRdb, TRBD1, cannot be confirmed without DNA. Germline-derived CDR1 and CDR2 are SGHTA and FQGTGA. This CDR3 is 14 amino acids long. The CDR3 reads CASSNGRGADTQYF.

V and J are TRBV3-1 and TRBJ2-1; the TCRdb D gene call, TRBD1, has no DNA to confirm it. Germline CDR1 and CDR2: LGHDT and YNNKEL (reference sequence). The CDR3 has 15 residues. CDR3 protein: CASSPDRGLYNEQFF.

The chain joins TRBV4-3 to TRBJ1-5. This CDR3 comprises 15 residues. Looked up from germline, CDR1 is LGHNA and CDR2 is YSLEER. The CDR3 is CASSQGHHSNQPQHF.

V usage is TRBV5-6 and J usage is TRBJ2-5; TCRdb selects TRBD2, and the lack of DNA leaves this call unchecked. CDR3 size: 14 residues. Germline CDR1 and CDR2: SGHDT and YYEEEE. The CDR3 loop reads CASSLERREGTQYF.

The chain employs TRBV20-1 and TRBJ2-1; TCRdb picks TRBD1, but there is no DNA to check that call. Germline V gives CDR1 DFQATT, CDR2 SNEGSKA (reference sequence). There are 12 residues in the CDR3. This chain's CDR3 is CTTRGPYNEQFF.

This sequence joins TRBV7-2 and TRBJ2-3. Germline V lookup: CDR1 SGHTA, CDR2 FQGNSA. This CDR3 spans 13 amino acids. CDR3 protein: CASSWKSTDTQYF.

The chain employs TRBV27 and TRBJ1-1; TCRdb selects TRBD1, and the lack of DNA leaves this call unchecked. Germline lookup yields CDR1 MNHEY and CDR2 SMNVEV (reference sequence). There are 14 residues in the CDR3. The CDR3 is CASSPGQLGTEAFF.

The rearrangement uses TRBV5-1 and TRBJ2-7; TCRdb outputs TRBD1, but without DNA this stays unchecked. The CDR3 has 14 residues. Germline V lookup: CDR1 SGHRS, CDR2 YFSETQ. The CDR3 is CASSPGTETYEQYF.

The J gene is TRBJ2-3, the V gene TRBV20-1; TCRdb calls TRBD1, which cannot be checked without DNA. The CDR3 runs to 12 residues. The germline gives CDR1 DFQATT, CDR2 SNEGSKA (reference sequence). The chain's CDR3 is CSAGTRTDMQYF.

The chain carries TRBV20-1 and TRBJ1-1. The CDR3 covers 13 residues. Germline V CDR1 and CDR2: DFQATT, SNEGSKA (reference sequence). Here the CDR3 reads CSARDDGGTEAFF.

The chain carries TRBV7-3 and TRBJ1-6; TCRdb selects TRBD1, and the lack of DNA leaves this call unchecked. The CDR3 has 12 amino acids. Germline V CDR1 and CDR2: SGHTA, FQGTGA. CDR3 sequence: CASSNRGSPLHF.

The chain uses TRBV12-3 or TRBV12-4 and TRBJ2-3; TCRdb picks TRBD1, but there is no DNA to check that call. The CDR3 has 14 amino acids. The CDR3 loop reads CASSFRGDTDTQYF.

The rearrangement joins TRBV5-4 to TRBJ2-7; TCRdb outputs TRBD2, but without DNA this stays unchecked. Per the germline V gene, CDR1 is SGHNT and CDR2 is YYREEE (reference sequence). CDR3 length: 16 amino acids. CDR3 sequence: CASSAEKRAPSYEQYF.

The chain uses TRBV12-3 or TRBV12-4 and TRBJ1-6. CDR3 length: 13 amino acids. CDR3 amino acids: CASSLGRMRDLHF.

The rearrangement uses TRBV6-1 and TRBJ2-2; TCRdb designates TRBD1, a call that cannot be tested without DNA. Germline V gene data show CDR1 as MNHNS and CDR2 as SASEGT. This CDR3 has 15 residues. This CDR3 reads CASRPGQLITGELFF.

The rearrangement uses TRBV20-1 and TRBJ2-5; TCRdb gives TRBD1 as the D gene, but with no DNA this cannot be confirmed. The germline V gene encodes CDR1 DFQATT and CDR2 SNEGSKA (reference sequence). CDR3 size: 14 residues. This CDR3 reads CSARMGTGTETQYF.

The rearrangement joins TRBV7-3 to TRBJ2-1; TCRdb indicates TRBD2, and absent DNA this call remains unverified. Germline values: CDR1 SGHTA, CDR2 FQGTGA. This CDR3 has 14 residues. The CDR3 loop is CASSHSGTYNEQFF.

This chain joins TRBV3-1 and TRBJ2-2. The germline V gene encodes CDR1 LGHDT and CDR2 YNNKEL (reference sequence). The CDR3 consists of 14 residues. This chain's CDR3 is CASSQGVNTGELFF.

The chain recombines TRBV7-6 with TRBJ1-2; lacking DNA, the TRBD1 call made by TCRdb goes unchecked. This CDR3 region has 13 residues. Germline values: CDR1 SGHVS, CDR2 FNYEAQ. The CDR3 loop reads CASSLVQGDGYTF.

The chain carries TRBV20-1 and TRBJ2-1; TCRdb designates TRBD2, a call that cannot be tested without DNA. This CDR3 region has 13 residues. Germline CDR1 and CDR2: DFQATT and SNEGSKA (reference sequence). CDR3 amino acids: CSVPGLAGNEQFF.

The chain couples TRBV30 to TRBJ1-5; TCRdb's assignment of TRBD1 cannot be checked, as there is no DNA. Germline V lookup: CDR1 GTSNPN, CDR2 SVGIG (reference sequence). The CDR3 totals 14 residues. The CDR3 loop reads CAWSVGGGSQPQHF.

The CDR3 reads CASRSGGTGSEAFF. The chain couples TRBV25-1 to TRBJ1-1; the D call from TCRdb, TRBD1, cannot be confirmed without DNA. The CDR3 extends over 14 amino acids. Germline values: CDR1 MGHDK, CDR2 SYGVNS.

The chain employs TRBV5-5 and TRBJ2-1; the D call of TRBD2 rests on TCRdb alone, since no DNA is present to check it. Germline V CDR1 and CDR2: SGHKS, YYEKEE (reference sequence). The length of the CDR3 is 14 residues. The CDR3 loop reads CASSPGARGDEQFF.

The genes are TRBV11-2 and TRBJ2-3; TCRdb's D call of TRBD2 is untestable without DNA. The CDR3 is 14 amino acids. The V gene's germline CDR1 is SGHAT and CDR2 FQNNGV. The CDR3 here is CASSLGAAWVTQYF.

This chain connects TRBV25-1 to TRBJ2-3. Germline V gives CDR1 MGHDK, CDR2 SYGVNS. The CDR3 extends over 11 amino acids. The CDR3 is CASSGSDTQYF.

The V and J genes are TRBV4-3 and TRBJ1-1; the D call from TCRdb, TRBD1, cannot be confirmed without DNA. CDR1 is LGHNA, CDR2 YSLEER, per germline. This CDR3 spans 15 amino acids. Here the CDR3 reads CASSLEVRGGTEAFF.

V is TRBV28 and J is TRBJ2-1; TCRdb proposes TRBD2, but this gene call is untestable without DNA. The CDR3 contains 15 residues. CDR1 and CDR2 (germline): MDHEN, SYDVKM. The CDR3 region is CATSQLAGIYNEQFF.

V is TRBV5-1 and J is TRBJ2-6; no DNA is available, so the TRBD1 call from TCRdb remains unchecked. This CDR3 region has 16 residues. Germline CDR1 SGHRS, CDR2 YFSETQ. CDR3 amino acids: CASSPPEPSGANVLTF.